This TCR beta chain emerged from a study of vaccination and CD4 T cells after COVID-19. The CDR3 contains 14 residues. The J segment lost 7 bases and the V segment lost 5 bases, leaving 3 bases of the junction unmatched. This clonotype has just one count. Antigen unknown. Treatment defined: approximately 10-day PBMC culture with coronavirus spike peptide pools or control peptides (ViraFEST assay). Roughly 2 million PBMCs went into each well for culture with approximately 10 IU/ml IL-2 and 7.5 to 10 ug/ml peptide pools. The Oncomine TCR Beta short-read assay was what sequenced the DNA obtained from cultured CD4+ T cells. Each CDR3 protein is one row after TCRdb ran MiXCR on the PCR reads. The data contain fewer than 25,000 distinct CDR3 sequences, under 55% of them singletons.

The V gene is TRBV12-3 or TRBV12-4, the J gene TRBJ1-6; 9 nucleotides match TRBD1. The receptor was derived from a human donor who had recovered from COVID-19. The input for sequencing was CD4+ T cells from blood, cultured in vitro, taken before SARS-CoV-2 vaccination. The CDR3 sequence is CASSQQGANSPLHF. CDR3 coding DNA: TGTGCCAGCAGTCAACAGGGGGCCAATTCACCCCTCCACTTT.